This T cell receptor beta chain came from a study of radiation and T cells in renal cell carcinoma. On the study more broadly: Nephrectomy followed 15 Gy stereotactic body radiation by 4 weeks. Findings of the study overall: In blood, top tumor clones expanded by 2 weeks, shrinking by 4.

The V gene's germline CDR1 is WNHNN and CDR2 SYGVQD (reference sequence). CDR3 size: 18 residues. Trimming removed 6 bases from V and 5 bases from J; junction bases left unmatched: 20. Using immunoSEQ multiplex PCR, the repertoire was profiled, and TCRdb retains in-frame clones only, with some absent. The data contain 150,000 or so clones, roughly 87% of them singletons. Time point noted: blood 2 weeks post-SBRT. Stated treatment: 15 Gy SBRT to primary tumor, nephrectomy 4 weeks later. Serial blood draws occurred at baseline and 2 and 4 weeks post-SBRT. This renal cell carcinoma was of the clear cell type. This clone was picked up a small number of times. No antigen is known for it.

This clonotype was obtained from a woman between 50 and 59 years old with renal cell carcinoma. This sample comprised blood, obtained from a patient whose treatment included radiotherapy and nephrectomy. The V gene is TRBV10-1, the J gene TRBJ2-7; 9 nucleotides align to TRBD2. The CDR3 region is CASSQSKRGGGAFHEQYF. The CDR3 nucleotides are TGCGCCAGCAGCCAATCGAAGAGAGGCGGGGGGGCCTTCCACGAGCAGTACTTC.